The clone carrying this T cell receptor beta chain was recorded many times. The sample originates from a study of spatial heterogeneity in lung cancer. At the level of the study: Each time, sequencing found more beta-chain sequences than alpha-chain sequences.

The CDR3 spans 16 residues. Looked up from germline, CDR1 is SGHRS and CDR2 is YFSETQ. Deletions cut 3 bases from V and 6 bases from J, with 18 bases between. The time point was: sample taken at primary tumor resection. Whole RNA came from tumor, nontumor lung or frozen PBMC and was sequenced without being sorted. On each TCR cDNA molecule, a unique molecular identifier was present. TCRdb independently ran MiXCR on the 5' RACE reads; one entry per CDR3 protein. The repertoire holds some 41,000 distinct CDR3 sequences, with approximately 6.8% as singletons. The sequencing here drew on PBMCs, taken at surgery. The sequence came from a female donor with early-stage non-small cell lung cancer. The chain has TRBV5-1 and TRBJ2-2; a possible D gene is TRBD2 (6 bases). DNA of the CDR3: TGCGCCAGCAGCTACCGGGGGAAAGATGGAGCCGGGGAGCTGTTTTTT. Protein sequence: CASSYRGKDGAGELFF. Full variable domain (missing parts from reference TRBV5-1 and TRBJ2-2): KAGVTQTPRYLIKTRGQQVTLSCSPISGHRSVSWYQQTPGQGLQFLFEYFSETQRNKGNFPGRFSGRQFSNSRSEMNVSTLELGDSALYLCASSYRGKDGAGELFFGEGSRLTVL.